This T cell receptor (beta chain) was sequenced during a study of cytomegalovirus exposure and HLA in healthy donors. Notes on the study in general: TCR beta chains numbering about 160 were designated cytomegalovirus-associated. The authors considered a cluster of highly shared sequence variants likely to be a sequencing artifact. With later analysis, a missense DCLRE1C variant became linked to TCR beta V- and J-gene trimming.

Trimming took 6 bases from V and 0 from J, leaving 8 bases between them. Germline loops: CDR1 SGHTA, CDR2 FQGNSA. This CDR3 comprises 13 residues. Vbeta (60) and Jbeta (13) primers were used in the PCR. Clones were sequenced by immunoSEQ multiplex PCR, and TCRdb holds only the in-frame ones, with some missing. Here the sample spans some 160,000 clones, over 80% being singletons. A note on this clone: Its specificity is not known.

V gene TRBV7-2 combines with J gene TRBJ2-5; D ambiguous. The sequenced sample was PBMCs. This TCR was sampled from a male donor in good health and CMV-seronegative. As DNA, the CDR3 is TGTGCCAGCAGTCACTTACACCAAGAGACCCAGTACTTC. Its translation: CASSHLHQETQYF.